A selection of T cell receptor beta chains follows, all from one sample in a study of T cells in Graves' hyperthyroidism and ophthalmopathy. Via MiXCR, TCRdb re-called the multiplex PCR reads, giving one row per CDR3 protein. This table has roughly 550,000 distinct CDR3 sequences, around 16% appearing once. The sample taken for sequencing was blood. The receptors here all came from a woman in her twenties or thirties with Graves' ophthalmopathy. Each CDR3 is given without its conserved first and last residue. Each record gives: V gene, clone size, J gene, CDR3 protein. The size of a clone is reported for some rows only, either as once, few or many, or as a class for expanded clones.

v_call: TRBV11-2
clone_size: many
j_call: TRBJ1-6
cdr3_aa: ASSHRGRISYNSPLH

v_call: TRBV5-1
clone_size: many
j_call: TRBJ2-1
cdr3_aa: ASSLGGQNNEQF

v_call: TRBV20-1
clone_size: many
j_call: TRBJ2-1
cdr3_aa: SAGTYNEQF

v_call: TRBV12-3/TRBV12-4
clone_size: few
j_call: TRBJ2-3
cdr3_aa: ASSTSGGTDTQY

v_call: TRBV15
clone_size: few
j_call: TRBJ1-5
cdr3_aa: ATSREQGRQPQH

v_call: TRBV7-3
clone_size: NA
j_call: TRBJ2-2
cdr3_aa: ASSHGTSGRTGELF

v_call: TRBV7-3
clone_size: NA
j_call: TRBJ2-6
cdr3_aa: ASSYSGGAGANVLT

v_call: TRBV7-9
clone_size: few
j_call: TRBJ2-7
cdr3_aa: ASSLKSQGKFYEQY

v_call: TRBV20-1
clone_size: many
j_call: TRBJ2-5
cdr3_aa: SAQTSLTETQY

v_call: TRBV27
clone_size: many
j_call: TRBJ1-2
cdr3_aa: ASSPRQGIYGYT

v_call: TRBV29-1
clone_size: many
j_call: TRBJ2-3
cdr3_aa: SVGISGGYTDTQY

v_call: TRBV28
clone_size: NA
j_call: TRBJ2-2
cdr3_aa: ASTAANTGELV

v_call: TRBV7-9
clone_size: NA
j_call: TRBJ2-1
cdr3_aa: ASSLVGGFGNEQF

v_call: TRBV6-1
clone_size: NA
j_call: TRBJ1-5
cdr3_aa: ASREQSGMEPQH

v_call: TRBV7-2
clone_size: NA
j_call: TRBJ2-1
cdr3_aa: ASSLTSGRTYNEQF

v_call: TRBV7-9
clone_size: many
j_call: TRBJ2-7
cdr3_aa: ASSSWGDRGVWQY

v_call: TRBV5-4
clone_size: many
j_call: TRBJ2-7
cdr3_aa: ASSPGTGTHGQY

v_call: TRBV9
clone_size: many
j_call: TRBJ2-1
cdr3_aa: ASSKTGGHEQF

v_call: TRBV5-1
clone_size: many
j_call: TRBJ1-5
cdr3_aa: ASSRAGNQPQH

v_call: TRBV27
clone_size: many
j_call: TRBJ2-7
cdr3_aa: ASSVKLYEQY

v_call: TRBV7-9
clone_size: NA
j_call: TRBJ2-7
cdr3_aa: ASSSTGTDFYEQY

v_call: TRBV28
clone_size: many
j_call: TRBJ1-2
cdr3_aa: ASSFLGPNYGYT

v_call: TRBV27
clone_size: few
j_call: TRBJ2-5
cdr3_aa: ASSPPMRETQY

v_call: TRBV14
clone_size: NA
j_call: TRBJ2-2
cdr3_aa: ASSQLGEYPPNTGELF

v_call: TRBV6-5
clone_size: NA
j_call: TRBJ1-2
cdr3_aa: ASSYGAGRGYGYT

v_call: TRBV28
clone_size: few
j_call: TRBJ1-4
cdr3_aa: ASQGAWEKLF

v_call: TRBV7-3
clone_size: many
j_call: TRBJ1-2
cdr3_aa: ASSPRAGAGYGYT

v_call: TRBV20-1
clone_size: NA
j_call: TRBJ2-1
cdr3_aa: SARTSGALNEQF

v_call: TRBV28
clone_size: many
j_call: TRBJ2-7
cdr3_aa: ASTGDGDSSFYEQY

v_call: TRBV6-1
clone_size: many
j_call: TRBJ1-2
cdr3_aa: ASNSGGQRAYYT

v_call: TRBV15
clone_size: few
j_call: TRBJ2-7
cdr3_aa: ATSRLQGTAYEQY

v_call: TRBV5-6
clone_size: many
j_call: TRBJ2-5
cdr3_aa: ASSLSGWEGQETQY

v_call: TRBV27
clone_size: few
j_call: TRBJ2-5
cdr3_aa: ASSLMGLAGLWETQY

v_call: TRBV12-3/TRBV12-4
clone_size: many
j_call: TRBJ2-2
cdr3_aa: ASSYSSGRNTGELF

v_call: TRBV28
clone_size: NA
j_call: TRBJ1-2
cdr3_aa: ASSPTGTGVTDYGYT

v_call: TRBV7-3
clone_size: NA
j_call: TRBJ2-1
cdr3_aa: ASSLTGQEQF

v_call: TRBV28
clone_size: many
j_call: TRBJ2-7
cdr3_aa: ASTGSPYEQY

v_call: TRBV29-1
clone_size: few
j_call: TRBJ2-1
cdr3_aa: SVGEGHEQF

v_call: TRBV5-1
clone_size: many
j_call: TRBJ2-7
cdr3_aa: ASKRGGSIHEQY

v_call: TRBV6-1
clone_size: few
j_call: TRBJ1-2
cdr3_aa: ATYRAGYT

v_call: TRBV12-5
clone_size: NA
j_call: TRBJ2-5
cdr3_aa: ASGLVGQETQY

v_call: TRBV2
clone_size: NA
j_call: TRBJ1-2
cdr3_aa: ASTDSSVQGRGGYT

v_call: TRBV13
clone_size: many
j_call: TRBJ2-7
cdr3_aa: ASSIGTGGVEQY

v_call: TRBV6-1
clone_size: NA
j_call: TRBJ1-2
cdr3_aa: ASSRDGNYGYT

v_call: TRBV20-1
clone_size: many
j_call: TRBJ2-1
cdr3_aa: SARDSYEQF

v_call: TRBV4-3
clone_size: NA
j_call: TRBJ2-1
cdr3_aa: ASSHLLAGGHNEQF

v_call: TRBV27
clone_size: few
j_call: TRBJ1-6
cdr3_aa: ASSLDSTRGNSPLH

v_call: TRBV9
clone_size: many
j_call: TRBJ2-5
cdr3_aa: ASSPTRLAEQETQY

v_call: TRBV6-9
clone_size: NA
j_call: TRBJ2-2
cdr3_aa: ASSYVPSGHTGELF

v_call: TRBV30
clone_size: many
j_call: TRBJ2-3
cdr3_aa: AGTSGKKYTQY

v_call: TRBV7-9
clone_size: many
j_call: TRBJ2-1
cdr3_aa: ASSFGHRDHEQF

v_call: TRBV20-1
clone_size: NA
j_call: TRBJ2-1
cdr3_aa: SASYLEGWLNEQF

v_call: TRBV3-1
clone_size: many
j_call: TRBJ1-1
cdr3_aa: ASSHSPNTEAF